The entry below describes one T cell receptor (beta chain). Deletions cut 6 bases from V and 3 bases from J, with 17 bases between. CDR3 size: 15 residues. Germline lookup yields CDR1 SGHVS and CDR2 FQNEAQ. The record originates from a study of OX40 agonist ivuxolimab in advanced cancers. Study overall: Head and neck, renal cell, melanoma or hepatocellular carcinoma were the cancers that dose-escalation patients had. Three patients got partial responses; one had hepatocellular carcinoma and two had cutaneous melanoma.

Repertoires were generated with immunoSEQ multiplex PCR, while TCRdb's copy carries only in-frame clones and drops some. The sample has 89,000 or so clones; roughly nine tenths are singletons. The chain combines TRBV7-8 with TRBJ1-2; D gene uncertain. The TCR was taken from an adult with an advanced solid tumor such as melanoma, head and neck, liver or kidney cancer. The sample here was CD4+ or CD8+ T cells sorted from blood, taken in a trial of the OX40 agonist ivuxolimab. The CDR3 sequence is CASSVTPGGHYGYTF. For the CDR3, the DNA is TGTGCCAGCAGTGTAACCCCTGGAGGCCACTATGGCTACACCTTC.